What follows are 13 T cell receptor beta chains derived from one specimen sequenced in a study of PD-L1 blockade in urothelial cancer. Sequencing used immunoSEQ multiplex PCR; TCRdb keeps in-frame clones, though not all of them. The sample holds some 100,000 clones, roughly nine tenths seen once. The sample here was PBMCs, taken around atezolizumab (anti-PD-L1) treatment. These receptors were taken from a woman of 80 years or more with urothelial cancer.

The CDR3 loop is CASSLGGDSRNQPQHF. For the CDR3, the DNA is TGTGCCAGCAGTTTGGGTGGTGACTCACGCAATCAGCCCCAGCATTTT. The chain couples TRBV27 to TRBJ1-5; no clear D gene. V lost 3 bases and J 2 bases, leaving 14 bases between the germline ends. Germline V gene sequence: CDR1 MNHEY, CDR2 SMNVEV (reference sequence). The CDR3 contains 16 residues.

The rearrangement joins TRBV5-1 to TRBJ2-1; tentatively, D is TRBD1 (5 bases). The CDR3 covers 15 residues. V gave up 0 bases and J gave up 2 bases, with 9 bases separating them. Germline V gene data show CDR1 as SGHRS and CDR2 as YFSETQ. CDR3 region: CASSLEPGTYNEQFF. CDR3 in DNA: TGCGCCAGCAGCTTGGAGCCAGGGACCTACAATGAGCAGTTCTTC.

V usage is TRBV2 and J usage is TRBJ1-5, with D maybe TRBD1 (6 bases). Germline values: CDR1 SNHLY, CDR2 FYNNEI. V was clipped by 10 bases and J by 2 bases, with 15 bases between them. The CDR3 has 14 residues. The CDR3 sequence is CATRGAGGNQPQHF. The CDR3 bases are TGTGCCACCCGGGGGGCAGGGGGCAATCAGCCCCAGCATTTT.

The chain recombines TRBV19 with TRBJ1-2; 8 bases are a match to TRBD1. Trimming removed 3 bases from V and 2 bases from J; junction bases left unmatched: 8. The CDR3 has 16 amino acids. Germline values: CDR1 LNHDA, CDR2 SQIVND (reference sequence). CDR3 sequence (DNA): TGTGCCAGTAGTATCCCCCGCAGGGGGCGAAACTATGGCTACACCTTC. Encoded protein: CASSIPRRGRNYGYTF. Full variable domain (rest looked up from reference TRBV19 and TRBJ1-2): DGGITQSPKYLFRKEGQNVTLSCEQNLNHDAMYWYRQDPGQGLRLIYYSQIVNDFQKGDIAEGYSVSREKKESFPLTVTSAQKNPTAFYLCASSIPRRGRNYGYTFGSGTRLTVV.

This sequence joins TRBV28 and TRBJ2-7; TRBD2 agrees at 11 bases. V lost 6 bases and J lost 5; bases outside the gene matches: 12. The CDR3 loop spans 16 amino acids. Germline V gene sequence: CDR1 MDHEN, CDR2 SYDVKM. CDR3 DNA sequence: TGTGCCAGCAGGCGAGGGACTAGCGGACGCCCCCACGAGCAGTACTTC. It specifies CASRRGTSGRPHEQYF.

This chain joins TRBV4-1 and TRBJ1-1; TRBD1 aligns across 12 bases. Germline V gives CDR1 MGHRA, CDR2 YSYEKL. This CDR3 is 17 amino acids long. Trimming took 5 bases from V and 10 from J; bases not matched to a gene: 17. The CDR3 DNA follows: TGCGCCAGCAGCTCAACTGGGACAGGGGGCGTTAGTAACGGAGCTTTCTTT. Its translation: CASSSTGTGGVSNGAFF.

This chain joins TRBV28 and TRBJ2-7; 7 bases match TRBD1. Trimming removed 3 bases from V and 3 bases from J; junction bases left unmatched: 5. The CDR3 runs to 14 residues. Germline assignment: CDR1 MDHEN and CDR2 SYDVKM. CDR3 coding DNA: TGTGCCAGCAGTTTGTCGGGACAGATCTACGAGCAGTACTTC. Its translation: CASSLSGQIYEQYF.

The chain is built from TRBV6-1 and TRBJ1-1; tentatively, D is TRBD1 (5 bases). Germline CDR1 MNHNS, CDR2 SASEGT. There are 14 residues in the CDR3. V was shortened by 2 bases and J by 3 bases, with 10 bases between the two germline ends. The CDR3 DNA sequence: TGTGCCAGCAGTGAATGGGGCGGGGACACTGAAGCTTTCTTT. It translates to CASSEWGGDTEAFF.

V is TRBV19 and J is TRBJ2-7, with 9 bases fitting TRBD1. This CDR3 region has 16 residues. Unmatched junction bases numbered 8, after V lost 0 bases and J lost 5 bases. CDR1 is LNHDA, CDR2 SQIVND, per germline (reference sequence). CDR3 region: CASSIDFFGTGNEQYF. Written as DNA, the CDR3 is TGTGCCAGTAGTATAGATTTCTTCGGGACAGGGAACGAGCAGTACTTC.

The chain carries TRBV27 and TRBJ2-5; 12 bases agree with TRBD2. Germline-derived CDR1 and CDR2 are MNHEY and SMNVEV (reference sequence). This CDR3 is built from 15 residues. Trimming took 5 bases from V and 4 from J; bases not matched to a gene: 5. The CDR3 region is CASSPLTSGRETQYF. Here the CDR3 DNA reads TGTGCCAGCAGTCCACTGACTAGCGGGAGAGAGACCCAGTACTTC.

This chain links TRBV7-9 with TRBJ2-1; weak D call: TRBD2 (6 bases). Germline-derived CDR1 and CDR2 are SEHNR and FQNEAQ (reference sequence). Trimming shortened V by 5 bases and J by 2 bases, and 7 bases separated the two germline ends. The length of the CDR3 is 13 residues. The CDR3 loop is CASSGLTYNEQFF. In nucleotides, the CDR3 is TGTGCCAGCAGCGGACTAACCTACAATGAGCAGTTCTTC.

J is TRBJ2-2 and V is TRBV30; 11 bases line up with TRBD2. This CDR3 has 14 amino acids. The germline V gene encodes CDR1 GTSNPN and CDR2 SVGIG (reference sequence). The V and J ends lost 5 bases and 13 bases, in that order; junction bases with no gene match: 12. DNA of the CDR3: TGTGCCTGGGTGACTAGCGGGACGAGTCGGGCGCTGTTTTTT. This encodes CAWVTSGTSRALFF.

The V call is TRBV7-3, the J call TRBJ2-1; 11 nucleotides align to TRBD2. Germline loops: CDR1 SGHTA, CDR2 FQGTGA. Trimming cost V 5 bases and J 2 bases; bases outside gene matches: 14. The CDR3 length is 19 residues. CDR3 amino acids: CASSPDPRLAGIPYNEQFF. CDR3 nucleotide sequence: TGTGCCAGCAGCCCAGACCCTCGACTAGCGGGGATTCCCTACAATGAGCAGTTCTTC.